These T cell receptor beta chains were read from a single sample in a study of T cell repertoires in cytomegalovirus infection. TCRdb re-derived calls from the reads in MiXCR, one entry per CDR3 protein. Here the sample spans a few hundred thousand distinct CDR3 sequences, roughly a third being singletons. The antigens for these receptors are not known. The material sequenced was cultured PBMCs, taken from culture after CMV antigen stimulation. These receptors were collected from a human donor in good health (CMV status not recorded). Some clones in this sample may be carry-over from other donors' samples. CDR3s include the opening cysteine and the closing phenylalanine or tryptophan. Each record gives: D gene, clone size, V gene, J gene, CDR3 DNA, CDR3 protein. D genes are given only for firm matches. Size values are once, few and many counts, or a class for expanded clones, and some rows have none.

>TRBD1|NA|TRBV28|TRBJ2-7
TGTGCCAGCAGTTCGGCCGGGACAGGGGTCTCCTACGAGCAGTACTTC
CASSSAGTGVSYEQYF
>NA|NA|TRBV19|TRBJ1-1
TGTGCCAGTAGTATAACAGGGTGGGTGAACACTGAAGCTTTCTTT
CASSITGWVNTEAFF
>TRBD1|NA|TRBV27|TRBJ2-6
TGTGCCAGCATGACAGGGCATACGGGGGCCAACGTCCTGACTTTC
CASMTGHTGANVLTF
>NA|few|TRBV28|TRBJ1-2
TGTGCCAGCAACCCGGCCGGGTCCGGCTATGGCTACACCTTC
CASNPAGSGYGYTF
>NA|NA|TRBV7-1|TRBJ2-7
TGTGCCAGTGGCCGAGTCGACGAGCAGTACTTC
CASGRVDEQYF
>NA|NA|TRBV12-5|TRBJ1-2
TGTGCTAGTAGCCCCGGAGGTTCGCCCACCTTC
CASSPGGSPTF
>TRBD1|once|TRBV28|TRBJ2-5
TGTGCCAGCAGCCCTGACAGGGACGGAGAGACCCAGTACTTC
CASSPDRDGETQYF
>NA|NA|TRBV19|TRBJ1-2
TGTGCCAGTAGTACCACACAGAACTATGGCTACACCTTC
CASSTTQNYGYTF
>TRBD1|many|TRBV7-2|TRBJ1-3
TGTGCCAGCAGCTCTCAGGGGGCTGGAAACACCATATATTTT
CASSSQGAGNTIYF
>TRBD1|NA|TRBV18|TRBJ2-6
TGTGCCAGCTCACCACAGGGACAGGCCACGGGGGGGGCCAACGTCCTGACTTTC
CASSPQGQATGGANVLTF
>NA|many|TRBV27|TRBJ2-3
TGTGCCAGCAGTTCCAGACAGCTAGGCACAGATACGCAGTATTTT
CASSSRQLGTDTQYF
>NA|NA|TRBV19|TRBJ2-5
TGTGCCAGTAGTATTGGCAGGGAAGAGACCCAGTACTTC
CASSIGREETQYF
>NA|NA|TRBV29-1|TRBJ2-1
TGCAGCGGGCTGCACGGTTACAATGAGCAGTTCTTC
CSGLHGYNEQFF
>NA|NA|TRBV7-6|TRBJ2-5
TGTGCCAGCAGCCCCGACAGCGGAGAGACCCAGTACTTC
CASSPDSGETQYF
>NA|NA|TRBV6-2/TRBV6-3|TRBJ2-3
TGTGCCAGCAGTGAAGATGCGGGACGAACAGATACGCAGTATTTT
CASSEDAGRTDTQYF
>NA|medium-sized|TRBV7-2|TRBJ1-2
TGTGCCAGCAGCTTAGGCGATGGACCCGTCTATGGCTACACCTTC
CASSLGDGPVYGYTF
>NA|NA|TRBV29-1|TRBJ2-7
TGCAGCGTTGAAACAACCGGGACGAAGACCTACGAGCAGTACTTC
CSVETTGTKTYEQYF
>TRBD2|NA|TRBV4-3|TRBJ2-1
TGCGCCAGCAGCCAAGCGGGACTAGTAGCCAATGAGCAGTTCTTC
CASSQAGLVANEQFF
>NA|many|TRBV6-1|TRBJ2-7
TGTGCCAGCAGTTATCTCACGAGAACTTACGAGCAGTACTTC
CASSYLTRTYEQYF
>NA|NA|TRBV2|TRBJ1-1
TGTGCCAGCAGTGAACGGCAGAGCGTCACTGAAGCTTTCTTT
CASSERQSVTEAFF
>NA|NA|TRBV5-4|TRBJ1-6
TGTGCCAGCAGCTATGGACTGCCTAATTCACCCCTCCACTTT
CASSYGLPNSPLHF
>NA|many|TRBV7-6|TRBJ2-7
TGTGCCAGCAGCTTAGCCCCGAGGGGGAGACCCTACGAGCAGTACTTC
CASSLAPRGRPYEQYF
>NA|few|TRBV12-3/TRBV12-4|TRBJ2-1
TGTGCCAGCGTCGCGGCGGGGCCGAGACGTGAGCAGTTCTTC
CASVAAGPRREQFF
>NA|NA|TRBV12-3/TRBV12-4|TRBJ2-1
TGTGCCAGCAGTCCCCGAAATTACAATGAGCAGTTCTTC
CASSPRNYNEQFF
>TRBD1|few|TRBV6-2/TRBV6-3|TRBJ2-7
TGTGCCAGCAGACCCGGGACAGGGGCCTTCTACGAGCAGTACTTC
CASRPGTGAFYEQYF
>TRBD2|NA|TRBV29-1|TRBJ2-1
TGCAGCGTCGGAGGACTAGCGGGGCATCACTTC
CSVGGLAGHHF
>TRBD1|many|TRBV6-1|TRBJ1-1
TGTGCCAGCAGACCCGTGGGACAGGGGGCGCAAAACACTGAAGCTTTCTTT
CASRPVGQGAQNTEAFF
>NA|few|TRBV28|TRBJ1-2
TGTGCCAGCAGTTTTGGTTCTCTGGGTTCCTCTAACTATGGCTACACCTTC
CASSFGSLGSSNYGYTF
>NA|few|TRBV6-6|TRBJ1-1
TGTGCCAGCAGTTATCGAGTGGGCTCTGAAGCTTTCTTT
CASSYRVGSEAFF
>TRBD1|NA|TRBV4-1|TRBJ2-5
TGCGCCAGCAGCCACCAGACAGGGGGTCTGGAGACCCAGTACTTC
CASSHQTGGLETQYF
>NA|NA|TRBV20-1|TRBJ2-3
TGCAGTGCTACCCAAGGGGGGGATACGCAGTATTTT
CSATQGGDTQYF
>NA|NA|TRBV7-9|TRBJ1-5
TGTGCCAGCAGCCCCGCTGGGGGGGAAGGTCAGCCCCAGCATTTT
CASSPAGGEGQPQHF
>TRBD2|once|TRBV12-3/TRBV12-4|TRBJ2-5
TGTGCCAGCAGTAAAGGGACTAGCGGGAGTCCAGAGACCCAGTACTTC
CASSKGTSGSPETQYF
>NA|many|TRBV7-2|TRBJ1-5
TGTGCCAGCAGCCCCGGGGTCGCAGGGATACATCCTGCCCAGCATTTT
CASSPGVAGIHPAQHF
>NA|few|TRBV2|TRBJ1-2
TGTGCCAGCAGTGAATCAACAATGAGGGGCTATGGCTACACCTTC
CASSESTMRGYGYTF
>TRBD2|NA|TRBV6-5|TRBJ2-7
TGTGCCACCAAGGCACCTAGCGGGAGGCCCTACGAGCAGTACTTC
CATKAPSGRPYEQYF
>NA|NA|TRBV6-2/TRBV6-3|TRBJ2-1
TGTGCCAGCAGTTACTCGGGGACTGGGACCTGGACGAGGGATGAGCAGTTCTTC
CASSYSGTGTWTRDEQFF
>NA|NA|TRBV7-4|TRBJ1-2
TGTGCCAGCAGCTTTGGGGGGATCTATGGCTACACCTTC
CASSFGGIYGYTF
>TRBD1|NA|TRBV6-5|TRBJ1-1
TGTGCCAGCAGGGGAACGAACAGGGGTAGTGAAGCTTTCTTT
CASRGTNRGSEAFF